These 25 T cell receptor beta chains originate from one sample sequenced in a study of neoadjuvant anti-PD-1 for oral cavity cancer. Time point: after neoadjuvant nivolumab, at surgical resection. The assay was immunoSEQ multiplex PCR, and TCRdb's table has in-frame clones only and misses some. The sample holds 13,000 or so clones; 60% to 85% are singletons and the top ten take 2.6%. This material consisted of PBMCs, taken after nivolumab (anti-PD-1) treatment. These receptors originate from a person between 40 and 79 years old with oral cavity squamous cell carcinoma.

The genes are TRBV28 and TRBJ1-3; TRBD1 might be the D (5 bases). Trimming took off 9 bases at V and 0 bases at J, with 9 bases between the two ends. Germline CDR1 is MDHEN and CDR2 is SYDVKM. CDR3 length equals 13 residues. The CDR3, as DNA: TGTGCCAGTTGGGGACTCTCTGGAAACACCATATATTTT. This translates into CASWGLSGNTIYF.

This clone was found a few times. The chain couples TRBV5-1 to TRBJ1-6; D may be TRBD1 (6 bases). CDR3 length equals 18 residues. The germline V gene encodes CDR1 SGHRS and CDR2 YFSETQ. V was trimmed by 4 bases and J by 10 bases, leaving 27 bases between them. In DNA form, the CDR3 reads TGCGCCAGCAGCGCTCGCTCACCCGGGGGGGCGCGTACCTCACCCCTCCACTTT. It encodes CASSARSPGGARTSPLHF.

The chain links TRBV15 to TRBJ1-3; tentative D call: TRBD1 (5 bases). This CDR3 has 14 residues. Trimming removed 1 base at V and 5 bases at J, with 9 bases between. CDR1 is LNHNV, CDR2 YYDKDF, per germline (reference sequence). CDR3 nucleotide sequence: TGTGCCACCAGCAGAGGGGGGTTCCGAAACACCATATATTTT. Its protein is CATSRGGFRNTIYF.

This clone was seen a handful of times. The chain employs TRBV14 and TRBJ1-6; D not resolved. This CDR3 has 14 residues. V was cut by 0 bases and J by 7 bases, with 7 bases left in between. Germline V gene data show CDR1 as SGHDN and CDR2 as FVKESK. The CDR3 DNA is TGTGCCAGCAGCCAAGAGTGGTGGAATTCACCCCTCCACTTT. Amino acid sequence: CASSQEWWNSPLHF.

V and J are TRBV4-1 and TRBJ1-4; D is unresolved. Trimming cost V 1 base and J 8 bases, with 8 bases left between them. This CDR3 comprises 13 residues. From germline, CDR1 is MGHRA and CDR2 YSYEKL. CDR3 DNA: TGCGCCAGCAGCCAAGTTCCGGGGGAAAAACTGTTTTTT. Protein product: CASSQVPGEKLFF.

In DNA, the CDR3 is TGTGCCAGCGCTCAGCGGGAGGGCAGGGAGACCCAGTACTTC. Its translation is CASAQREGRETQYF. V and J are TRBV27 and TRBJ2-5; the match to TRBD2 covers 10 bases. Germline CDR1 reads MNHEY; CDR2 reads SMNVEV (reference sequence). This CDR3 contains 14 residues. V shed 8 bases and J 5 bases; nucleotides not matched to a gene: 8.

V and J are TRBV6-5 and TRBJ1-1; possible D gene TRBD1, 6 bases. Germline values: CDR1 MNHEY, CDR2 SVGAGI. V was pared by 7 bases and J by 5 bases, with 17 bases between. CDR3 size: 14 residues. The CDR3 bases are TGTGCCAGCACCTCACAGGGAGGGGGGACTGAAGCTTTCTTT. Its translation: CASTSQGGGTEAFF.

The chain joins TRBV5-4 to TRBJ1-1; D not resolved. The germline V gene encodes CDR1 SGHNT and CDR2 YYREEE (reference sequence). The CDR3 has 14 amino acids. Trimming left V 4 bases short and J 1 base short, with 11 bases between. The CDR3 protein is CASSLRLGNTEAFF. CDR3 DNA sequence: TGTGCCAGCAGCCTGCGGCTGGGGAACACTGAAGCTTTCTTT.

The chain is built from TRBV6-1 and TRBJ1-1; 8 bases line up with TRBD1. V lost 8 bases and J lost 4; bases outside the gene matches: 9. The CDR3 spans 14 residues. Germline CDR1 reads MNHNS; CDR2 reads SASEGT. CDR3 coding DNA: TGTGCCAGCTATGACAGGGGAACGGGCACTGAAGCTTTCTTT. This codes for CASYDRGTGTEAFF.

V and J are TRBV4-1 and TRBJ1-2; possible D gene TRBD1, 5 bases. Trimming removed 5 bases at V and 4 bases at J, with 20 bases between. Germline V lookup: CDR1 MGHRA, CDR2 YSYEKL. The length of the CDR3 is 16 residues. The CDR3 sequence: CASSELTRDRFYGYTF. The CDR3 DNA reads TGCGCCAGCAGCGAATTAACCCGGGACCGCTTCTATGGCTACACCTTC.

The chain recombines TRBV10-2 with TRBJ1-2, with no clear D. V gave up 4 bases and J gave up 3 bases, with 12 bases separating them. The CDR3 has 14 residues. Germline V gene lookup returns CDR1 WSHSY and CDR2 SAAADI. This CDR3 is CASSVYSVDYGYTF. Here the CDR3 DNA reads TGCGCCAGCAGTGTATACAGTGTGGACTATGGCTACACCTTC.

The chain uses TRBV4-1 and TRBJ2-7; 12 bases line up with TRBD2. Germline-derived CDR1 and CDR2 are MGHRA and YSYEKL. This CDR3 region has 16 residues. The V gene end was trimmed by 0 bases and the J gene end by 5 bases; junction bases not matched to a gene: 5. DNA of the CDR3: TGCGCCAGCAGCCAAGAGACTAGCGGGAGTGGCAACGAGCAGTACTTC. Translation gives CASSQETSGSGNEQYF.

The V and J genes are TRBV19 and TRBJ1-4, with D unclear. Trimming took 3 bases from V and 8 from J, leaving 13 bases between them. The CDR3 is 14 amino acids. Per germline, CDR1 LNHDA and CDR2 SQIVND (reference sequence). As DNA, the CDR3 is TGTGCCAGTAGTATCTGGGAACAACGGGAAAAACTGTTTTTT. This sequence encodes CASSIWEQREKLFF.

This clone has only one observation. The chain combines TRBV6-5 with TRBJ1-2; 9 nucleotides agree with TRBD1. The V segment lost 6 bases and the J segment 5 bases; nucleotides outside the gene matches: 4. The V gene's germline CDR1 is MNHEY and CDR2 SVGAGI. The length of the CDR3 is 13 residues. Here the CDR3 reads CASSRQGVYGYTF. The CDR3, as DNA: TGTGCCAGCAGCCGACAGGGGGTATATGGCTACACCTTC.

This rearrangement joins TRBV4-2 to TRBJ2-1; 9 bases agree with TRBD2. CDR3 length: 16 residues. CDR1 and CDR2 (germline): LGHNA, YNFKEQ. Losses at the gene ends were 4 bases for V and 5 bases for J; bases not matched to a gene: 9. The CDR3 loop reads CASSPGSGRRNNEQFF. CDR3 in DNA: TGTGCCAGCAGCCCCGGTAGCGGGAGACGGAACAATGAGCAGTTCTTC.

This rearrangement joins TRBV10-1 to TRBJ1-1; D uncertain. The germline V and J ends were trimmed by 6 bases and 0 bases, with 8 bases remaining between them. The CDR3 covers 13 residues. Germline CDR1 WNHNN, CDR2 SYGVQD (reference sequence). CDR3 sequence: CASRSVLNTEAFF. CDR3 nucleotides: TGCGCCAGCAGGTCCGTCCTGAACACTGAAGCTTTCTTT.

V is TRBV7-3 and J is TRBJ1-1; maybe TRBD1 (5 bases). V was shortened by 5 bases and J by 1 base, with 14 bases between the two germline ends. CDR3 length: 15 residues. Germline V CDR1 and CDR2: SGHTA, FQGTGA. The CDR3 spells CASSLFSGANTEAFF. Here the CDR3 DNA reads TGTGCCAGCAGCCTGTTCTCTGGGGCGAACACTGAAGCTTTCTTT.

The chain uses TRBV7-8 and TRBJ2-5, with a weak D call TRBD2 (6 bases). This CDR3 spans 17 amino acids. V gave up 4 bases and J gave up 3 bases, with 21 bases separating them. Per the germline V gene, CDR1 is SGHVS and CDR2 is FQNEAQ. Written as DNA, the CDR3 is TGTGCCAGCAGCTCCCAGATTTCGGGACTGATAAAAGAGACCCAGTACTTC. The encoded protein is CASSSQISGLIKETQYF.

The CDR3 bases are TGTGCCAGCAGCCAAGATAGAACGAGGAGCTCCTATAATTCACCCCTCCACTTT. It yields the protein CASSQDRTRSSYNSPLHF. This chain links TRBV4-2 with TRBJ1-6; D gene uncertain. The germline V and J ends were trimmed by 0 bases and 0 bases, with 12 bases remaining between them. This CDR3 has 18 amino acids. Germline V gene lookup returns CDR1 LGHNA and CDR2 YNFKEQ.

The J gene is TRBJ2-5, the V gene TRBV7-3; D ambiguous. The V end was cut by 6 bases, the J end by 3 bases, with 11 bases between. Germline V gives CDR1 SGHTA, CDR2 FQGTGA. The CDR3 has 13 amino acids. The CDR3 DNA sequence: TGTGCCAGCAGTAGGAGCGCCGAAGAGACCCAGTACTTC. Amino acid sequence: CASSRSAEETQYF.

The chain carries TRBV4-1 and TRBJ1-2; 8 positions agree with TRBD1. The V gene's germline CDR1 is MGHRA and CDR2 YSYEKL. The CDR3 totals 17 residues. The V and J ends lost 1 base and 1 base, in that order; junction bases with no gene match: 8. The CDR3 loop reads CASSQGGGTGLNYGYTF. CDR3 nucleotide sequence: TGCGCCAGCAGCCAAGGGGGAGGGACAGGCCTTAACTATGGCTACACCTTC.

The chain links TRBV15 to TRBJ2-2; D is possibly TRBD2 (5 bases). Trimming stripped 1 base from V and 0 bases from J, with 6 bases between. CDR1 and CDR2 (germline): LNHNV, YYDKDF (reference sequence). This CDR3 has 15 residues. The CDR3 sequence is CATSRGLTNTGELFF. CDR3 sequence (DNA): TGTGCCACCAGCAGAGGACTAACGAACACCGGGGAGCTGTTTTTT.

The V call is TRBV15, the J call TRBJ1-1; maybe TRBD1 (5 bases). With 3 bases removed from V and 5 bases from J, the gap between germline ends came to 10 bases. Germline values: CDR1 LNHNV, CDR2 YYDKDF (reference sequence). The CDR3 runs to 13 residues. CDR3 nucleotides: TGTGCCACCAGCAGGAGACGGGGGACTGAAGCTTTCTTT. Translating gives CATSRRRGTEAFF.

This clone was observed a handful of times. The CDR3 bases are TGTGCCAGCGGCGGGACAGCGAACACTGAAGCTTTCTTT. Its translation: CASGGTANTEAFF. The chain employs TRBV7-9 and TRBJ1-1; 7 positions agree with TRBD1. The CDR3 is made up of 13 amino acids. Per the germline V gene, CDR1 is SEHNR and CDR2 is FQNEAQ (reference sequence). After removal of 8 bases from V and 1 base from J, the junction contained 4 bases not matched to a gene.

CDR3 DNA sequence: TGTGCCAGCAGCCGCTTGTCAGGGGGCGGGGGAACAGATACGCAGTATTTT. Its translation is CASSRLSGGGGTDTQYF. The rearrangement links TRBV11-2 to TRBJ2-3; a possible D gene is TRBD1 (8 bases). CDR3 size: 17 residues. The V gene lost 5 bases and the J gene lost 3 bases, with 21 bases spanning the gap. Per germline, CDR1 SGHAT and CDR2 FQNNGV.